This entry features one T cell receptor (beta chain) sequence. Its specificity is not known. The data were obtained in a study of cytomegalovirus exposure and HLA in healthy donors. Broader study findings: The authors enumerated 164 TCR beta chains as linked to cytomegalovirus.

TCRdb's copy holds only in-frame clones and misses some; the assay was immunoSEQ multiplex PCR. The table has roughly 300,000 clones, 87% seen once. Separate from the approximately 650-subject first cohort, the roughly 110-subject validation cohort was the one that the donors belonged to. Material for sequencing was PBMCs. This sequence was found in a woman aged 25 to 39 in good health and CMV-seropositive.

DNA of the CDR3: TGTGCCAGCAGTTACGCCCCCGCGCGGGTCAATGAGCAGTTCTTC. It codes for CASSYAPARVNEQFF. The rearrangement joins TRBV6-5 to TRBJ2-1; D might be TRBD2 (5 bases). CDR1 and CDR2 (germline): MNHEY, SVGAGI. The V end lost 2 bases, the J end lost 6 bases, and 14 bases lay between the germline ends. The length of the CDR3 is 15 residues.